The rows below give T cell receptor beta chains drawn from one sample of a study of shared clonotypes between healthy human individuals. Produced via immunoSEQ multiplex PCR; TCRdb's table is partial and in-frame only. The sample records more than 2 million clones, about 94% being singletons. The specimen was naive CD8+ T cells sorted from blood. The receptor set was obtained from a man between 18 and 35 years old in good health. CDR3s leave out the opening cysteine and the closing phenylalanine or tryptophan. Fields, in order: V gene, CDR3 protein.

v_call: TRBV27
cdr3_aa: ASSGLGSEQF

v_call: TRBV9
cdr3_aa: ASSVEAGANTGELF

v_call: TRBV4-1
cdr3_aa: ASSQGPYEQY

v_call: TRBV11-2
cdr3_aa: ASSLVTGIYNEQF

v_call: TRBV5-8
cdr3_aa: ASSWDRETQY

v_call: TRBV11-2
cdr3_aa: ASSLDVGGNTEAF

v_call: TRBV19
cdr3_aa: ASTPGLGQYNEQF

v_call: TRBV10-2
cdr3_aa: ASSEGAGTTYEQY

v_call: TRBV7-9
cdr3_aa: ASSLTSADPGELF

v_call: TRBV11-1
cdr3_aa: ASSSRTAHEQY

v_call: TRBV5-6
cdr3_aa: ASSWDRGRPHEQY

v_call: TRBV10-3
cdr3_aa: AISEGLYATNEKLF

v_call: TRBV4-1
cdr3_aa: ASSPGGSSYEQY

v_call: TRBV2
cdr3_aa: ASRPSRTLNTGELF

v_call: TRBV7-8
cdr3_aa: ASSSPEREISSYNEQF

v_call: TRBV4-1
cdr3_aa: ASSRRTGYEQY

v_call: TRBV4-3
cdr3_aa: ASSQDGGSYEQY

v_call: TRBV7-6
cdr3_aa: ASSLASTGELF

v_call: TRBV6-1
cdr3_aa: ASSGGTTYEQY

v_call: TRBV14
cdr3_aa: ASSLRTGRGYEQY

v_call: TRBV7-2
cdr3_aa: ASSQLPGITYEQY

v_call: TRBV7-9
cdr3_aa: ASSPWTPTYEQY

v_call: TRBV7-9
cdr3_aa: ASSLERGLTYEQY

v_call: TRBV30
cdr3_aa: AYRWVTDTQY